The 19 T cell receptor beta chains reported below all come from one sample, sequenced in a study of molecular identifiers for immune sequencing clone quantification. TCRdb passed the PCR reads through MiXCR, listing each CDR3 protein once. The repertoire has 75,000 to 100,000 distinct CDR3 sequences, 15% to 20% of them found once; the top ten carry roughly 0.89%. Sequenced: naive CD8+ T cells from blood, with Jurkat cell RNA spiked in. Documented subset: FACS-sorted CD8+CD4-CCR7+CD45RA+ naive T cells. The receptors here all came from a human donor in good health. Some libraries in this study had Jurkat cell RNA spiked in.

The chain employs TRBV27 and TRBJ2-3; D uncertain. Near its end, the DNA agrees better with TRBJ1-5, so the J call may be wrong. From germline, CDR1 is MNHEY and CDR2 SMNVEV (reference sequence). This CDR3 is built from 14 residues. The CDR3 is CASRGLAGEDMQHF. For the CDR3, the DNA is TGTGCCAGCAGAGGACTAGCGGGAGAAGATATGCAGCATTTT.

The sample holds many counts of this clonotype. The CDR3 reads CASSHDRGREETQYF. Here the CDR3 DNA reads TGTGCCAGCAGTCACGACAGGGGGCGGGAGGAGACCCAGTACTTC. The rearrangement joins TRBV6-5 to TRBJ2-5; TRBD1 matches 10 bases. CDR3 length: 15 residues. CDR1 is MNHEY, CDR2 SVGAGI, per germline. Trimming at V came to 5 bases and at J to 5 bases, leaving 8 bases not matched to a gene.

This clonotype was counted at least ten times. The CDR3 sequence: CASSQELGGTSSYEQYF. As DNA, the CDR3 is TGCGCCAGCAGCCAGGAACTGGGAGGGACCAGCTCCTACGAGCAGTACTTC. The chain couples TRBV4-3 to TRBJ2-7, with 7 bases aligning to TRBD2. This CDR3 is 17 amino acids long. Germline trimming cut 3 bases from V and 0 bases from J; bases unmatched to any gene: 11. Looked up from germline, CDR1 is LGHNA and CDR2 is YSLEER.

A single count supports this clonotype. Since a much larger clone is just one base distant, this may be a read error. CDR3: CASSLVTDGQYF. The CDR3 DNA reads TGTGCCAGCAGCTTAGTTACGGACGGGCAGTACTTC. The V call is TRBV11-2, the J call TRBJ2-7; unclear D gene. The CDR3 is 12 residues long. CDR1 and CDR2 from the germline V gene are SGHAT and FQNNGV. Deletions cut 1 base from V and 9 bases from J, with 10 bases between.

This clonotype was counted ten times or more. CDR3 protein: CASSLAAGGSDTQYF. The DNA of the CDR3 is TGTGCCAGCAGCTTAGCAGCGGGAGGGTCAGATACGCAGTATTTT. The gene calls are TRBV11-2 and TRBJ2-3; 10 positions agree with TRBD2. V dropped 1 base and J dropped 4; count of bases not matched to a gene: 2. Germline V gene lookup returns CDR1 SGHAT and CDR2 FQNNGV. This CDR3 spans 15 amino acids.

This clonotype has ten or more counts. CDR3 protein: CSAEGLAGGKETQYF. As DNA, the CDR3 is TGCAGTGCTGAGGGACTAGCGGGGGGGAAAGAGACCCAGTACTTC. The chain combines TRBV20-1 with TRBJ2-5, with TRBD2 matching over 16 bases. The CDR3 is 15 residues long. V lost 5 bases, J lost 3 bases, and 3 bases stayed unmatched. Germline CDR1 reads DFQATT; CDR2 reads SNEGSKA (reference sequence).

This clonotype showed up many times. The chain combines TRBV7-9 with TRBJ2-1; D remains unclear. This CDR3 comprises 12 residues. From germline, CDR1 is SEHNR and CDR2 FQNEAQ (reference sequence). The V gene lost 5 bases and the J gene lost 11 bases, with 13 bases spanning the gap. CDR3 sequence (DNA): TGTGCCAGCAGCCCGCATCAGGAAAAGCAGTTCTTC. It is translated as CASSPHQEKQFF.

This clonotype came up many times. The V and J genes are TRBV14 and TRBJ2-4, with D possibly TRBD2 on 5 matching bases. V lost 1 base and J 7 bases, leaving 20 bases between the germline ends. Germline values: CDR1 SGHDN, CDR2 FVKESK. The CDR3 is made up of 17 amino acids. The CDR3 here is CASSQVLASRTWNIQYF. The CDR3 DNA reads as TGTGCCAGCAGCCAAGTATTGGCTAGCAGAACCTGGAACATTCAGTACTTC.

Notes on this clonotype: A single base separates this from a much larger clone, so it may be a read error. The V gene is TRBV25-1, the J gene TRBJ1-1; D call uncertain. There are 12 residues in the CDR3. The V end was cut by 4 bases, the J end by 3 bases, with 6 bases between. The germline CDR1 and CDR2 sequences are MGHDK and SYGVNS. The CDR3 DNA follows: TGTGCCAGCAGTGTGGGCGACACTGAAGCTTTCTTT. Translation gives CASSVGDTEAFF.

The table lists this clonotype with many counts. The V and J genes are TRBV7-9 and TRBJ1-1; D call uncertain. Germline V gene data show CDR1 as SEHNR and CDR2 as FQNEAQ (reference sequence). The CDR3 extends over 12 amino acids. The ends were cut back, 0 bases at V and 5 bases at J, with 4 bases in the middle. Written as DNA, the CDR3 is TGTGCCAGCAGCTTAGCAACTACTGAAGCTTTCTTT. It yields the protein CASSLATTEAFF. The full variable domain, completed using reference TRBV7-9 and TRBJ1-1, is DTGVSQNPRHKITKRGQNVTFRCDPISEHNRLYWYRQTLGQGPEFLTYFQNEAQLEKSRLLSDRFSAERPKGSFSTLEIQRTEQGDSAMYLCASSLATTEAFFGQGTRLTVV.

This clonotype was observed many times. The chain combines TRBV18 with TRBJ2-7, with 7 bases lining up with TRBD1. This CDR3 region has 12 residues. Trimming cost V 8 bases and J 2 bases; bases outside gene matches: 3. The V gene's germline CDR1 is KGHSH and CDR2 LQKENI. The CDR3 region is CASADRAYEQYF. The CDR3 DNA is TGTGCCAGCGCAGACAGGGCCTACGAGCAGTACTTC.

The chain employs TRBV6-1 and TRBJ1-1; possible D gene TRBD1, 5 bases. From germline, CDR1 is MNHNS and CDR2 SASEGT. The CDR3 length is 15 residues. V dropped 5 bases and J dropped 0 bases, with 13 bases sitting between them. CDR3 in DNA: TGTGCCAGCAGTAGCCGGGACGACGTGAACACTGAAGCTTTCTTT. This gives the protein CASSSRDDVNTEAFF.

The table lists this clonotype with many counts. The chain is built from TRBV4-3 and TRBJ2-7; 7 nucleotides align to TRBD1. This CDR3 comprises 17 residues. Per the germline V gene, CDR1 is LGHNA and CDR2 is YSLEER. The V segment lost 0 bases and the J segment 1 base; nucleotides outside the gene matches: 9. CDR3 coding DNA: TGCGCCAGCAGCCAAGATTTTTCGACAGGGCGGTCCTACGAGCAGTACTTC. Protein: CASSQDFSTGRSYEQYF.

This clonotype has a count of ten or more. This sequence joins TRBV7-2 and TRBJ1-5; D ambiguous. CDR1 and CDR2 (germline): SGHTA, FQGNSA. V lost 3 bases to trimming and J lost 5 bases, with 11 bases between them. The CDR3 consists of 14 residues. As DNA, the CDR3 is TGTGCCAGCAGCTTTATCGGATTGGATCAGCCCCAGCATTTT. Its protein is CASSFIGLDQPQHF.

V gene TRBV14 combines with J gene TRBJ2-7; D might be TRBD1 (6 bases). Deletions cut 2 bases from V and 3 bases from J, with 8 bases between. The germline CDR1 and CDR2 sequences are SGHDN and FVKESK. The CDR3 extends over 13 amino acids. CDR3 protein: CASSQTGIYEQYF. The CDR3 nucleotides read TGTGCCAGCAGCCAAACAGGGATCTACGAGCAGTACTTC.

The rearrangement uses TRBV20-1 and TRBJ2-1; D not certain. The CDR3 contains 13 residues. Trimming shortened V by 0 bases and J by 2 bases, and 5 bases separated the two germline ends. Germline V gene data show CDR1 as DFQATT and CDR2 as SNEGSKA (reference sequence). CDR3 protein: CSARDPAYNEQFF. CDR3 DNA: TGCAGTGCTAGAGATCCCGCCTACAATGAGCAGTTCTTC.

The V call is TRBV28, the J call TRBJ2-7; perhaps D is TRBD1 or TRBD2 (6 bases each). The CDR3 is 10 residues long. Trimming shortened V by 8 bases and J by 7 bases, and 9 bases separated the two germline ends. The V gene's germline CDR1 is MDHEN and CDR2 SYDVKM. CDR3 amino acids: CASGGGEQYF. The CDR3 DNA sequence: TGTGCCAGCGGAGGGGGGGAGCAGTACTTC. Together with reference TRBV28 and TRBJ2-7, the CDR3 gives the full variable domain: DVKVTQSSRYLVKRTGEKVFLECVQDMDHENMFWYRQDPGLGLRLIYFSYDVKMKEKGDIPEGYSVSREKKERFSLILESASTNQTSMYLCASGGGEQYFGPGTRLTVT.

This clonotype was recorded at least ten times. CDR3 in amino acids: CASSMGLEQYF. CDR3 bases: TGTGCCAGCAGTATGGGTCTGGAGCAGTACTTC. V usage is TRBV12-3 or TRBV12-4 and J usage is TRBJ2-7, with D unclear. The ends were cut back, 5 bases at V and 7 bases at J, with 9 bases in the middle. The CDR3 spans 11 residues.

Comment on this clonotype: A read error may explain this, as a much larger clone is one base away. The genes are TRBV27 and TRBJ2-2, with a tentative D call TRBD2 (7 bases). Trimming shortened V by 10 bases and J by 4 bases, and 19 bases separated the two germline ends. The CDR3 runs 15 residues. Germline CDR1 is MNHEY and CDR2 is SMNVEV (reference sequence). CDR3 in DNA: TGTGCCACCAAACTAGTGGGGGGGCCCACCGGGGAGCTGTTTTTT. Amino acids: CATKLVGGPTGELFF.